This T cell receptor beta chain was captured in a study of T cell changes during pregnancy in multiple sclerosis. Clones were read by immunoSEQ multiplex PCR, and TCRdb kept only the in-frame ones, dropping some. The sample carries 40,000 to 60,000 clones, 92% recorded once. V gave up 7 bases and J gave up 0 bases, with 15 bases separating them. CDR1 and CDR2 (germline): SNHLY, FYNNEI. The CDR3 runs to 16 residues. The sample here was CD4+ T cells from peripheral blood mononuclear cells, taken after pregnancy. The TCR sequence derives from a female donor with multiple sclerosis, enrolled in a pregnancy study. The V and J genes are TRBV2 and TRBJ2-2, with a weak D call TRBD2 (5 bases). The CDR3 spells CASTWRASTNTGELFF. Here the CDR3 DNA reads TGTGCCAGCACCTGGCGGGCTTCCACGAACACCGGGGAGCTGTTTTTT.